The clone carrying this TCR beta chain was detected a few times. These data originate in a study of human T cells and chemical hapten exposure. Study-level background: Chiefly women, the patients showed alopecia areata, totalis or universalis.

Single cDNA molecules in the library carried unique molecular identifiers attached during preparation. MiXCR, run by TCRdb on the RACE reads, gives a single entry per CDR3 protein. Among approximately 50,000 distinct CDR3 sequences listed, approximately 11% were seen once. Time point in this sample: pre-sensitization, week 0. Documented treatment: therapeutic diphenylcyclopropenone sensitization with weekly scalp DPC. Blood collection happened ahead of applying each patch test. Every donor had alopecia and was 18 to 70 years old; all were suitable for DPC. Sequences were derived from whole blood, sampled in connection with sensitization to the hapten diphenylcyclopropenone (DPC). This clonotype was sampled from a woman aged 40-49 years with alopecia areata. Some clones in this sample may be carry-over from other donors' samples.

Written as DNA, the CDR3 is TGTGCCAGCAGTAAAGACGGGTACGAGCAGTACTTC. Translated: CASSKDGYEQYF. The rearrangement uses TRBV2 and TRBJ2-7; no clear D gene. The CDR3 extends over 12 amino acids. Germline loops: CDR1 SNHLY, CDR2 FYNNEI. The V end lost 5 bases, the J end lost 4 bases, and 9 bases lay between the germline ends.